Each of the 21 T cell receptor beta chains below was sequenced from the same sample in a study of OX40 agonist ivuxolimab in advanced cancers. Here immunoSEQ multiplex PCR was the method, and the copy in TCRdb shows in-frame clones only, minus some. The sample holds approximately 100,000 clones; 70% to 90% are singletons and the top ten take roughly 0.84%. The source was CD4+ or CD8+ T cells sorted from blood, collected in a trial of the OX40 agonist ivuxolimab. The receptors originated from an adult with an advanced solid tumor such as melanoma, head and neck, liver or kidney cancer.

The chain carries TRBV18 and TRBJ1-2, with 7 nucleotides matching TRBD1. V was clipped by 2 bases and J by 6 bases; unmatched bases: 12. CDR1 KGHSH and CDR2 LQKENI come from the germline V gene. The CDR3 contains 16 residues. The CDR3 loop is CASSPEIGQAAHGYTF. The CDR3, as DNA: TGTGCCAGCTCACCAGAGATTGGACAGGCGGCCCATGGCTACACCTTC.

The rearrangement joins TRBV6-1 to TRBJ2-1; 8 bases line up with TRBD1. V gave up 4 bases and J gave up 0 bases; unmatched junction bases: 5. This CDR3 spans 16 amino acids. In germline, CDR1 is MNHNS, CDR2 SASEGT. CDR3 amino acids: CASSVTGVSSYNEQFF. The CDR3, as DNA: TGTGCCAGCAGTGTGACAGGGGTCAGCTCCTACAATGAGCAGTTCTTC.

The V call is TRBV27, the J call TRBJ2-1; D might be TRBD2 (5 bases). CDR1 and CDR2 (germline): MNHEY, SMNVEV (reference sequence). V was clipped by 6 bases and J by 5 bases, with 20 bases between them. This CDR3 comprises 16 residues. The CDR3 region has the DNA TGTGCCAGCAGGGAGGATAGCGTCCTACTAAACAATGAGCAGTTCTTC. Amino acids: CASREDSVLLNNEQFF.

The chain combines TRBV10-2 with TRBJ1-2; D is undetermined. V was clipped by 2 bases and J by 4 bases, with 11 bases between them. Germline lookup yields CDR1 WSHSY and CDR2 SAAADI. CDR3 length: 14 amino acids. The CDR3 reads CASSEGVGGYGYTF. CDR3 coding DNA: TGCGCCAGCAGTGAGGGGGTAGGCGGCTATGGCTACACCTTC.

The count of this clone is one. The chain couples TRBV4-2 to TRBJ2-7; the D gene is possibly TRBD2 (5 bases). The length of the CDR3 is 17 residues. Between the trimmed V and J ends, which lost 3 bases and 2 bases, there was a span of 20 bases. Germline V gene sequence: CDR1 LGHNA, CDR2 YNFKEQ. The CDR3 bases are TGTGCCAGCAGCCATCCCCGGTTGGGCCCCGGGACCTACGAGCAGTACTTC. Translation: CASSHPRLGPGTYEQYF.

The count of this clone is one. The rearrangement joins TRBV9 to TRBJ1-4; maybe TRBD1 (5 bases). CDR3 size: 13 residues. Germline V lookup: CDR1 SGDLS, CDR2 YYNGEE. V was clipped by 4 bases and J by 4 bases, with 8 bases between them. The DNA for the CDR3 is TGTGCCAGCAGCTCCCAGGGTAATGAAAAACTGTTTTTT. It specifies CASSSQGNEKLFF.

This chain uses TRBV28 with TRBJ2-2, with D perhaps TRBD2 (5 bases). V lost 5 bases and J lost 6, with 19 bases in between. The CDR3 is 16 residues long. Germline V gene sequence: CDR1 MDHEN, CDR2 SYDVKM. This chain's CDR3 is CASSAPLEFGAGELFF. The CDR3 DNA sequence: TGTGCCAGCAGTGCCCCACTAGAATTCGGGGCCGGGGAGCTGTTTTTT.

The chain is built from TRBV7-9 and TRBJ1-4; TRBD1 is a possible D gene (6 bases). Per the germline V gene, CDR1 is SEHNR and CDR2 is FQNEAQ (reference sequence). The length of the CDR3 is 14 residues. Trimming shortened V by 5 bases and J by 5 bases, and 12 bases separated the two germline ends. The CDR3 loop is CASSRGQGNEKLFF. CDR3 coding DNA: TGTGCCAGCAGCCGGGGGCAGGGGAATGAAAAACTGTTTTTT.

The chain carries TRBV7-7 and TRBJ2-3, with a possible D match to TRBD1 (6 bases). This CDR3 has 14 residues. The germline V gene has CDR1 SSHAT and CDR2 FNYEAQ (reference sequence). Trimming removed 3 bases from V and 2 bases from J, with 9 bases in between. The CDR3 bases are TGTGCCAGCAGCTTGGGACATTCCACAGATACGCAGTATTTT. This sequence encodes CASSLGHSTDTQYF.

The gene calls are TRBV29-1 and TRBJ2-1; 7 bases are a match to TRBD1. With 6 bases clipped from V and 8 bases from J, the junction kept 4 bases outside the gene matches. The CDR3 runs to 11 residues. Germline V gene lookup returns CDR1 SQVTM and CDR2 ANQGSEA. CDR3 sequence reads: CSVGDRDEQFF. For the CDR3, the DNA is TGCAGCGTCGGAGACAGGGATGAGCAGTTCTTC.

The chain recombines TRBV7-2 with TRBJ1-2; no clear D gene. There are 14 residues in the CDR3. Per the germline V gene, CDR1 is SGHTA and CDR2 is FQGNSA. Trimming left V 4 bases short and J 4 bases short, with 13 bases between. CDR3 bases: TGTGCCAGCAGCTCTCCGATGAGGAGCTATGGCTACACCTTC. It is translated as CASSSPMRSYGYTF.

This clone was found once. The chain uses TRBV27 and TRBJ1-2, with D possibly being TRBD1 (6 bases). The CDR3 length is 15 residues. V lost 0 bases, J lost 8 bases, and 16 bases lay in between. Germline V gene sequence: CDR1 MNHEY, CDR2 SMNVEV (reference sequence). The CDR3, as DNA: TGTGCCAGCAGTTTATCCTGGGACACCCCTTACGGCTACACCTTC. Protein: CASSLSWDTPYGYTF.

This chain connects TRBV9 to TRBJ2-6; D may match TRBD1 or TRBD2 (5 bases each). The germline V and J ends were trimmed by 1 base and 1 base, with 6 bases remaining between them. The CDR3 runs to 15 residues. Germline-derived CDR1 and CDR2 are SGDLS and YYNGEE. CDR3 sequence (DNA): TGTGCCAGCAGCGTATGGGGGTCTGGGGCCAACGTCCTGACTTTC. It is translated as CASSVWGSGANVLTF.

The chain joins TRBV4-3 to TRBJ1-1, with 7 bases fitting TRBD1. The trim removed 0 bases at V and 9 bases at J, leaving 16 bases unmatched. The CDR3 covers 17 residues. CDR1 LGHNA and CDR2 YSLEER come from the germline V gene. This CDR3 reads CASSQDGQGVPRLKAFF. The CDR3 region has the DNA TGCGCCAGCAGCCAAGATGGCCAGGGGGTCCCCCGTCTTAAAGCTTTCTTT.

This chain's CDR3 is CAISESTGGFDEQFF. Here the CDR3 DNA reads TGTGCCATCAGTGAGTCCACAGGGGGTTTCGATGAGCAGTTCTTC. The chain recombines TRBV10-3 with TRBJ2-1, with 8 bases lining up with TRBD1. Germline assignment: CDR1 ENHRY and CDR2 SYGVKD. This CDR3 is 15 amino acids long. The V gene end was trimmed by 0 bases and the J gene end by 8 bases; junction bases not matched to a gene: 6.

The rearrangement links TRBV9 to TRBJ1-6, with TRBD1 identical over 7 bases. This CDR3 comprises 16 residues. The ends lost 5 bases at V and 8 bases at J; junction bases unmatched: 13. From germline, CDR1 is SGDLS and CDR2 YYNGEE. CDR3 residues: CASSGITGVGDSPLHF. CDR3 DNA sequence: TGTGCCAGCAGTGGGATTACAGGGGTGGGAGATTCACCCCTCCACTTT.

On this clone: The junction departs from germline at one end; a sequencing error may be responsible. The chain is built from TRBV10-3 and TRBJ1-2; 8 bases are shared with TRBD1. This CDR3 spans 17 amino acids. CDR1 is ENHRY and CDR2 is SYGVKD in the germline V gene. CDR3 amino acids: CAISEFGTGVSRFGYTF. The DNA of the CDR3 is TGTGCCATCAGCGAGTTTGGGACAGGCGTAAGTAGGTTCGGCTACACCTTC.

The chain recombines TRBV5-4 with TRBJ1-1; D might be TRBD1 (5 bases). There are 15 residues in the CDR3. Germline assignment: CDR1 SGHNT and CDR2 YYREEE (reference sequence). Trimming removed 3 bases from V and 1 base from J, with 13 bases in between. DNA of the CDR3: TGTGCCAGCAGCTCCGCTGGGGGGTGGAACACTGAAGCTTTCTTT. Residues: CASSSAGGWNTEAFF.

This clone was counted a few times. The rearrangement links TRBV30 to TRBJ1-6; 8 bases fit TRBD1. Germline V gene data show CDR1 as GTSNPN and CDR2 as SVGIG (reference sequence). V was pared by 4 bases and J by 14 bases, with 10 bases of the junction left unmatched. This CDR3 has 13 residues. CDR3 DNA: TGTGCCTGGATGGACAGGGAAATGGGATCCCTCCACTTT. It encodes CAWMDREMGSLHF. The full variable domain, completed using reference TRBV30 and TRBJ1-6, is SQTIHQWPATLVQPVGSPLSLECTVEGTSNPNLYWYRQAAGRGLQLLFYSVGIGQISSEVPQNLSASRPQDRQFILSSKKLLLSDSGFYLCAWMDREMGSLHFGNGTRLTVT.

The chain carries TRBV5-6 and TRBJ1-1, with 7 positions matching TRBD1. Germline V CDR1 and CDR2: SGHDT, YYEEEE. V shed 4 bases and J 5 bases; nucleotides not matched to a gene: 11. This CDR3 is built from 15 residues. Here the CDR3 DNA reads TGTGCCAGCAGCCGAACCCCCCAGGGGGGGACTGAAGCTTTCTTT. Its protein is CASSRTPQGGTEAFF.

The chain joins TRBV27 to TRBJ2-1; maybe TRBD2 (5 bases). Trimming stripped 9 bases from V and 1 base from J, with 16 bases between. Germline V lookup: CDR1 MNHEY, CDR2 SMNVEV (reference sequence). This CDR3 region has 15 residues. The CDR3 loop is CASNPRALSYNEQFF. CDR3 coding DNA: TGTGCCAGTAATCCGAGGGCCCTATCCTACAATGAGCAGTTCTTC.